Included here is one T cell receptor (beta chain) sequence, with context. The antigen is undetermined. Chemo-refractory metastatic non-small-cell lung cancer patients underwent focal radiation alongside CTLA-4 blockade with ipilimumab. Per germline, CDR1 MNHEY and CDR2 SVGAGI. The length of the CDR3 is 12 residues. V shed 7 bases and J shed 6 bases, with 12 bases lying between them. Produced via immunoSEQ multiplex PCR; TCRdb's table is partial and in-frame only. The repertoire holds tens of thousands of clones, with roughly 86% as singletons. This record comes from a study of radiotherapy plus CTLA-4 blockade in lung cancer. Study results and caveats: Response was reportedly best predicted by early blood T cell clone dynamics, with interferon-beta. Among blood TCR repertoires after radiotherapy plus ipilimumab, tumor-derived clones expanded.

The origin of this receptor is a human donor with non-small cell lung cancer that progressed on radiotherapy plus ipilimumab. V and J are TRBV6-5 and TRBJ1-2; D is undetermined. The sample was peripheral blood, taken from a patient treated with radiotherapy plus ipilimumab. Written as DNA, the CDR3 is TGTGCCAGCACGGTAGGATATGATGGCTACACCTTC. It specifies CASTVGYDGYTF.